This is a list of T cell receptor beta chains from one sample in a study of blood T cell repertoires in COVID-19. Profiled with immunoSEQ multiplex PCR; TCRdb holds only in-frame clones, not every one. The sample contains approximately 15,000 clones, 82% of which appear only once. The sequencing sample was made of peripheral blood. The receptors stem from a woman between 70 and 85 years old with active COVID-19. CDR3s include the opening cysteine and the closing phenylalanine or tryptophan. A D gene is named only where the DNA matches it firmly. Clone size is stated in some rows and not others, as once, few, many or a class when expanded.

j_gene,d_gene,v_gene,abundance,CDR3aa,CDR3nt
TRBJ2-7,-,TRBV28,-,CASRPRRSGEQYF,TGTGCCAGCAGACCGAGACGGTCGGGGGAGCAGTACTTC
TRBJ1-1,-,TRBV6-6,-,CASSRTDGNTEAFF,TGTGCCAGCAGTCGGACAGACGGGAACACTGAAGCTTTCTTT
TRBJ1-3,-,TRBV4-1,-,CASSDRRSGNTIYF,TGCGCCAGCAGTGACAGGCGCTCTGGAAACACCATATATTTT
TRBJ1-1,-,TRBV6-5,-,CASTYGRGNTEAFF,TGTGCCAGCACCTACGGGAGGGGGAACACTGAAGCTTTCTTT
TRBJ1-4,TRBD1,TRBV7-8,-,CASSLIQGAGKLFF,TGTGCCAGCAGCTTAATACAGGGGGCAGGAAAACTGTTTTTT
TRBJ2-1,-,TRBV9,-,CASSVMTSSDEQFF,TGTGCCAGCAGCGTAATGACTAGTAGCGATGAGCAGTTCTTC
TRBJ2-3,TRBD2,TRBV7-8,once,CASSLAGGADTQYF,TGTGCCAGCAGCTTGGCGGGAGGTGCAGATACGCAGTATTTT
TRBJ2-3,TRBD1,TRBV9,once,CASSVGTGNPTDTQYF,TGTGCCAGCAGCGTAGGGACAGGGAACCCCACAGATACGCAGTATTTT
TRBJ2-7,-,TRBV10-1,-,CASSESGSLREYF,TGCGCCAGCAGTGAGTCAGGGTCTCTCAGGGAGTACTTC
TRBJ1-5,-,TRBV15,-,CATSSRARENQPQHF,TGTGCCACCAGCAGCAGGGCCAGGGAAAATCAGCCCCAGCATTTT
TRBJ2-7,-,TRBV5-1,few,CASSLGPSSYEQYF,TGCGCCAGCAGCTTGGGCCCCAGCTCCTACGAGCAGTACTTC
TRBJ2-3,-,TRBV5-1,-,CASSLVQLDTQYF,TGCGCCAGCAGCTTGGTCCAGTTAGATACGCAGTATTTT
TRBJ2-2,TRBD2,TRBV24-1,-,CATSDSGLAGGITGELFF,TGTGCCACCAGTGATTCAGGACTAGCGGGAGGTATCACCGGGGAGCTGTTTTTT
TRBJ1-5,TRBD1,TRBV11-2,-,CASSQGVDQPQHF,TGTGCCAGCAGTCAGGGGGTTGATCAGCCCCAGCATTTT
TRBJ2-5,TRBD2,TRBV19,-,CASSIVLAGQETQYF,TGTGCCAGTAGTATAGTACTAGCGGGACAAGAGACCCAGTACTTC
TRBJ2-2,-,TRBV27,-,CASSLRSLPGELFF,TGTGCCAGCAGTTTAAGGAGTCTTCCCGGGGAGCTGTTTTTT
TRBJ2-7,-,TRBV28,-,CASRSRAYEQYF,TGTGCCAGCAGATCCCGGGCCTACGAGCAGTACTTC
TRBJ2-1,TRBD2,TRBV28,-,CASHRGIQAGGGGEQFF,TGTGCCAGCCATCGCGGTATTCAAGCGGGAGGGGGGGGTGAGCAGTTCTTC
TRBJ1-3,TRBD1,TRBV19,-,CASSAMTGIDPGNTIYF,TGTGCCAGTAGTGCCATGACAGGGATCGACCCTGGAAACACCATATATTTT
TRBJ2-7,TRBD2,TRBV27,-,CASSFPGGEQYF,TGTGCCAGCAGTTTCCCGGGGGGGGAGCAGTACTTC
TRBJ2-7,-,TRBV5-1,-,CASSASTGSSYEQYF,TGCGCCAGCAGCGCGTCGACAGGCAGCTCCTACGAGCAGTACTTC
TRBJ2-5,TRBD1,TRBV5-6,-,CASSSGQGARETQYF,TGTGCCAGCAGCTCTGGACAGGGGGCGCGGGAGACCCAGTACTTC
TRBJ2-2,TRBD2,TRBV9,-,CASSVEGARGLSFHTGELFF,TGTGCCAGCAGCGTAGAGGGAGCAAGGGGACTATCCTTTCACACCGGGGAGCTGTTTTTT
TRBJ1-5,-,TRBV4-1,-,CASSQDTRGFWGNQPQHF,TGCGCCAGCAGCCAAGATACGCGGGGCTTCTGGGGCAATCAGCCCCAGCATTTT
TRBJ2-1,TRBD1,TRBV3-1/TRBV3-2,-,CASSQSGTAYNEQFF,TGTGCCAGCAGCCAGTCCGGGACAGCCTACAATGAGCAGTTCTTC
TRBJ2-7,-,TRBV5-5,-,CASSLAPGVPYEQYF,TGTGCCAGCAGCTTGGCCCCAGGGGTACCCTACGAGCAGTACTTC
TRBJ1-2,TRBD1,TRBV5-1,-,CASSFGQGSYGYTF,TGCGCCAGCAGCTTCGGACAGGGCAGCTATGGCTACACCTTC
TRBJ2-4,TRBD2,TRBV2,few,CASKVERGNIQYF,TGTGCCAGCAAAGTGGAGCGGGGAAACATTCAGTACTTC
TRBJ2-2,TRBD2,TRBV7-3,-,CASSLPSGRSTGELFF,TGTGCCAGCAGCCTCCCTAGCGGGAGGAGCACCGGGGAGCTGTTTTTT
TRBJ2-2,-,TRBV7-7,-,CASSTDLTGELFF,TGTGCTAGCAGCACGGACTTGACCGGGGAGCTGTTTTTT
TRBJ1-2,-,TRBV5-5,-,CASSLEGRPGGYTF,TGTGCCAGCAGCTTGGAGGGAAGGCCGGGAGGCTACACCTTC
TRBJ2-5,TRBD1,TRBV28,-,CASSDTGGQETQYF,TGTGCCAGCAGTGACACAGGGGGCCAAGAGACCCAGTACTTC
TRBJ1-4,-,TRBV19,-,CASSIVPGEKLFF,TGTGCCAGTAGTATCGTGCCGGGTGAAAAACTGTTTTTT
TRBJ1-5,TRBD1,TRBV7-2,-,CASSFLDRIPYQPQHF,TGTGCCAGCAGCTTTCTGGACAGGATACCTTATCAGCCCCAGCATTTT
TRBJ1-5,-,TRBV28,few,CASSFEGAYRPQHF,TGTGCCAGCAGTTTTGAAGGGGCGTATCGGCCCCAGCATTTT
TRBJ1-1,-,TRBV28,-,CASSLVSMNTEAFF,TGTGCCAGCAGTTTAGTTAGCATGAACACTGAAGCTTTCTTT
TRBJ2-7,-,TRBV9,-,CASSVATGPYEQYF,TGTGCCAGCAGCGTGGCGACAGGACCCTACGAGCAGTACTTC
TRBJ2-7,TRBD1,TRBV7-9,-,CASCPGTGGYEQYF,TGTGCCAGCTGCCCCGGGACAGGGGGATACGAGCAGTACTTC
TRBJ2-3,-,TRBV14,-,CASSGTLTDTQYF,TGTGCCAGCAGCGGGACACTCACAGATACGCAGTATTTT
TRBJ1-2,-,TRBV12-3/TRBV12-4,medium-sized,CASRTGTTYGYTF,TGTGCCAGCAGGACAGGAACCACCTATGGCTACACCTTC
TRBJ2-1,TRBD1,TRBV12-3/TRBV12-4,-,CAIRDRGHNEQFF,TGTGCCATCCGGGACAGGGGCCACAATGAGCAGTTCTTC
TRBJ2-7,-,TRBV20-1,-,CSASKGGNHEQYF,TGCAGTGCTAGTAAGGGAGGAAACCACGAGCAGTACTTC
TRBJ2-7,TRBD1,TRBV5-1,-,CASSSNDRGYEQYF,TGCGCCAGCAGCTCTAACGACAGGGGCTACGAGCAGTACTTC
TRBJ2-2,-,TRBV19,-,CASSIGPAGPNTGELFF,TGTGCCAGTAGTATCGGGCCAGCAGGGCCGAACACCGGGGAGCTGTTTTTT
TRBJ1-2,TRBD1,TRBV27,once,CASGTGLAGYTF,TGTGCCAGCGGGACAGGGCTTGCCGGCTACACCTTC
TRBJ2-2,-,TRBV25-1,-,CASSETRTNTGELFF,TGTGCCAGCAGTGAAACGAGGACGAACACCGGGGAGCTGTTTTTT
TRBJ2-3,-,TRBV4-3,-,CASSQDRVGGKDTQYF,TGCGCCAGCAGCCAAGATCGCGTGGGAGGTAAAGATACGCAGTATTTT
TRBJ2-3,TRBD2,TRBV18,-,CASSPPRTSGSTDTQYF,TGTGCCAGCTCACCACCACGAACTAGCGGGAGCACAGATACGCAGTATTTT
TRBJ1-5,TRBD1,TRBV3-1/TRBV3-2,-,CASSRSGQNNQPQHF,TGTGCCAGCAGCCGATCGGGACAGAACAATCAGCCCCAGCATTTT
TRBJ2-2,TRBD2,TRBV9,-,CASRVAGGTGELFF,TGTGCCAGCAGGGTAGCGGGAGGCACCGGGGAGCTGTTTTTT
TRBJ2-1,-,TRBV11-2,-,CASSLDRYNEQFF,TGTGCCAGCAGCCTCGACAGATACAATGAGCAGTTCTTC
TRBJ2-2,TRBD1,TRBV5-1,-,CASSIRTGNTGELFF,TGCGCCAGCAGCATAAGGACAGGGAACACCGGGGAGCTGTTTTTT
TRBJ2-1,TRBD2,TRBV5-6,-,CASSLGAGTEQFF,TGTGCCAGCAGCTTGGGAGCGGGAACTGAACAGTTCTTC
TRBJ2-5,-,TRBV28,-,CASSSLPFHLRDLGETQYF,TGTGCCAGCAGTTCCCTCCCATTCCACCTCAGGGACTTAGGGGAGACCCAGTACTTC
TRBJ2-3,TRBD1,TRBV6-6,-,CASSSGTGTDTQYF,TGTGCCAGCAGCTCCGGGACAGGGACAGATACGCAGTATTTT
TRBJ1-5,-,TRBV6-2/TRBV6-3,few,CASSYHQDQPQHF,TGTGCCAGCAGTTACCACCAGGATCAGCCCCAGCATTTT
TRBJ2-2,-,TRBV29-1,-,CSVDPTGWGTGELFF,TGCAGCGTTGATCCGACAGGCTGGGGCACCGGGGAGCTGTTTTTT
TRBJ2-7,TRBD1,TRBV2,-,CASIRDSGEQYF,TGTGCCAGCATACGGGACAGCGGCGAGCAGTACTTC
TRBJ2-7,-,TRBV6-2/TRBV6-3,-,CASSSFLANSYEQYF,TGTGCCAGCAGTTCATTTCTCGCTAACTCCTACGAGCAGTACTTC